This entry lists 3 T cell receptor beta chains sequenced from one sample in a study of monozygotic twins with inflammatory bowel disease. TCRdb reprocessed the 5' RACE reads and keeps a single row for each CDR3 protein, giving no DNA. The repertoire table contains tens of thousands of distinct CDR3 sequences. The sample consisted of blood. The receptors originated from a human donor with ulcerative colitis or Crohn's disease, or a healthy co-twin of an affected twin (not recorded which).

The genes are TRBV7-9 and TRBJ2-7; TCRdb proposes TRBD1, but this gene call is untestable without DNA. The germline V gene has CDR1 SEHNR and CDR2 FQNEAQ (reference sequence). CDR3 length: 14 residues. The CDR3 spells CASSSGTDSYEQYF.

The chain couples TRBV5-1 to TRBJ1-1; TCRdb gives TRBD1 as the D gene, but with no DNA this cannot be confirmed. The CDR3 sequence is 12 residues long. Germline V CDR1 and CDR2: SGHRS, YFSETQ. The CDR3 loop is CASRGDSPEAFF.

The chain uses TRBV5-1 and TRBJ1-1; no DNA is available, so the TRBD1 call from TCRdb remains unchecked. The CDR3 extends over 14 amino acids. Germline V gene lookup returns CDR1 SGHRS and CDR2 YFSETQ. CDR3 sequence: CASSTGHPNTEAFF. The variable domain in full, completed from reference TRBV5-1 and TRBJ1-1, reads KAGVTQTPRYLIKTRGQQVTLSCSPISGHRSVSWYQQTPGQGLQFLFEYFSETQRNKGNFPGRFSGRQFSNSRSEMNVSTLELGDSALYLCASSTGHPNTEAFFGQGTRLTVV.